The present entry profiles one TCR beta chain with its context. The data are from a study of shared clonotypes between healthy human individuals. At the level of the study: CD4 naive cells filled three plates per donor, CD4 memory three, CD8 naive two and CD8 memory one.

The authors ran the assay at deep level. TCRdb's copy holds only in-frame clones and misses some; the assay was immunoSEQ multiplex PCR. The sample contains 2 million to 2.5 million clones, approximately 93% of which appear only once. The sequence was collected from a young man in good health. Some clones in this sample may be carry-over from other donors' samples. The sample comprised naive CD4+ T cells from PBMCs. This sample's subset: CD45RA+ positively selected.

Written as DNA, the CDR3 is TGTGCCATCAGTGAGTCAGTAGGGGGCGCAACTAATGAAAAACTGTTTTTT. It is translated as CAISESVGGATNEKLFF. V is TRBV10-3 and J is TRBJ1-4; TRBD1 aligns across 7 bases. This CDR3 contains 17 residues. Germline V gene lookup returns CDR1 ENHRY and CDR2 SYGVKD. With 0 bases clipped from V and 0 bases from J, the junction kept 4 bases outside the gene matches.